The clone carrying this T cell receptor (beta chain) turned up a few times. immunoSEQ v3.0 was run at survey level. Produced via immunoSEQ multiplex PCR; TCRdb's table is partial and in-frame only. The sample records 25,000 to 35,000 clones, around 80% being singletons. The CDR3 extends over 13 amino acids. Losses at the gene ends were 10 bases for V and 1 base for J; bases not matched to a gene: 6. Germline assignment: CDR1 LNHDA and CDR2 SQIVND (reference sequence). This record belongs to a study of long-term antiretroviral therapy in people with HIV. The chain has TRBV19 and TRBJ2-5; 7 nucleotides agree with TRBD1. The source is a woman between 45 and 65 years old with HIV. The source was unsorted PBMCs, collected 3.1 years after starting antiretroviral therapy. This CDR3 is CATSGGFQETQYF. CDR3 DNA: TGTGCCACTTCAGGGGGATTCCAAGAGACCCAGTACTTC.